The 18 T cell receptor beta chains reported below all come from one sample, sequenced in a study of T cell responses to AZD1222 COVID-19 vaccine listed by TCRdb under 2021. Read against the paper, the sample's time point label means: about 28 days (+/-7) after the second vaccine dose. To prepare the library, the immunoSEQ multiplex PCR assay was applied. TCRdb retrieved this table from immuneACCESS and kept in-frame rearrangements only. Not all clones are present; in checked studies, unresolved V genes account for under half, and no reason is known for the remainder. This sample holds some 49,000 clones; around 90% were observed only once. The ten largest clonotypes hold 1% to 1.3% of the sample. The input for sequencing was peripheral blood, taken 28 days after the second AZD1222 dose. The origin of the receptors is an adult who received the AZD1222 COVID-19 vaccine.

This chain connects TRBV5-5 to TRBJ1-5; D remains unclear. Trimming removed 1 base at V and 4 bases at J, with 15 bases between. CDR3 length: 16 residues. Germline loops: CDR1 SGHKS, CDR2 YYEKEE (reference sequence). The CDR3: CASSLWEPGMNQPQHF. CDR3 nucleotides: TGTGCCAGCAGCTTGTGGGAACCTGGAATGAATCAGCCCCAGCATTTT.

This sequence joins TRBV11-2 and TRBJ2-7, with 10 bases identical to TRBD1. This CDR3 region has 14 residues. Trimming at V came to 5 bases and at J to 4 bases, leaving 5 bases not matched to a gene. CDR1 is SGHAT, CDR2 FQNNGV, per germline. CDR3 residues: CASSRDRGIYEQYF. The CDR3 nucleotides are TGTGCCAGCAGCCGGGACAGGGGAATATACGAGCAGTACTTC.

The chain recombines TRBV4-1 with TRBJ1-3, with D hard to call. This CDR3 region has 15 residues. V shed 3 bases and J shed 0 bases, with 9 bases lying between them. From germline, CDR1 is MGHRA and CDR2 YSYEKL. The CDR3 reads CASSHPGFSGNTIYF. CDR3 DNA sequence: TGCGCCAGCAGCCACCCGGGTTTCTCTGGAAACACCATATATTTT.

There are a few counts of this clone. This sequence joins TRBV19 and TRBJ1-5; the D gene is possibly TRBD1 (6 bases). CDR1 is LNHDA, CDR2 SQIVND, per germline (reference sequence). Trimming stripped 5 bases from V and 0 bases from J, with 11 bases between. This CDR3 comprises 15 residues. CDR3 sequence (DNA): TGTGCCAGTAGTGTCAGGGGAGTTAGCAATCAGCCCCAGCATTTT. Protein product: CASSVRGVSNQPQHF.

This sequence joins TRBV12-3 or TRBV12-4 and TRBJ2-7, with TRBD1 matching 8 bases. The CDR3 spans 12 residues. Trimming removed 4 bases from V and 6 bases from J; junction bases left unmatched: 2. The CDR3 DNA reads as TGTGCCAGCAGTTCGGACAGGGTCGAGCAGTACTTC. Amino acid sequence: CASSSDRVEQYF.

The chain is built from TRBV10-3 and TRBJ1-2; 7 bases match TRBD1. The length of the CDR3 is 14 residues. Germline CDR1 is ENHRY and CDR2 is SYGVKD. The J segment lost 0 bases and the V segment lost 7 bases, leaving 5 bases of the junction unmatched. CDR3 nucleotide sequence: TGTGCCATCACCGGGACAGAGACTAACTATGGCTACACCTTC. Protein sequence: CAITGTETNYGYTF.

V and J are TRBV2 and TRBJ2-7, with 12 nucleotides matching TRBD2. The J segment lost 4 bases and the V segment lost 6 bases, leaving 10 bases of the junction unmatched. The CDR3 has 16 residues. Germline CDR1 and CDR2: SNHLY and FYNNEI. The CDR3 sequence is CASRSGLAGYLYEQYF. CDR3 in DNA: TGTGCCAGCAGGAGTGGACTAGCGGGGTATTTATACGAGCAGTACTTC.

The rearrangement uses TRBV9 and TRBJ2-7, with D possibly TRBD1 on 5 matching bases. CDR1 and CDR2 from the germline V gene are SGDLS and YYNGEE. V gave up 0 bases and J gave up 2 bases, with 12 bases separating them. CDR3 length: 15 amino acids. DNA for the CDR3: TGTGCCAGCAGCGTAGGGGGCTGGGGCGCCTACGAGCAGTACTTC. Its protein is CASSVGGWGAYEQYF.

The gene calls are TRBV13 and TRBJ2-7, with a weak D call TRBD2 (5 bases). V was clipped by 0 bases and J by 4 bases, with 13 bases between them. The CDR3 sequence is 15 residues long. Germline CDR1 is PRHDT and CDR2 is FYEKMQ (reference sequence). This chain's CDR3 is CASSLGGFGLYEQYF. The CDR3 nucleotides read TGTGCCAGCAGCTTAGGAGGATTTGGACTTTACGAGCAGTACTTC.

The chain recombines TRBV4-2 with TRBJ2-2, with a possible D match to TRBD1 (6 bases). The germline gives CDR1 LGHNA, CDR2 YNFKEQ. The CDR3 contains 18 residues. V lost 0 bases to trimming and J lost 0 bases, with 14 bases between them. CDR3 loop: CASSQDNVGQTNTGELFF. CDR3 DNA: TGTGCCAGCAGCCAAGATAACGTGGGACAAACGAACACCGGGGAGCTGTTTTTT.

V usage is TRBV7-2 and J usage is TRBJ2-2, with 11 bases identical to TRBD2. The CDR3 loop spans 19 amino acids. After removal of 0 bases from V and 3 bases from J, the junction contained 9 bases not matched to a gene. The germline V gene has CDR1 SGHTA and CDR2 FQGNSA. The CDR3 loop reads CASSLAPPLAGADTGELFF. In nucleotides, the CDR3 is TGTGCCAGCAGCTTAGCCCCACCACTAGCGGGAGCTGACACCGGGGAGCTGTTTTTT.

Only a few counts were recorded for this clone. V is TRBV5-1 and J is TRBJ2-1; no clear D gene. Trimming cost V 0 bases and J 2 bases, with 9 bases left between them. Germline values: CDR1 SGHRS, CDR2 YFSETQ. This CDR3 has 15 residues. The CDR3 sequence: CASSLADPAYNEQFF. CDR3 sequence (DNA): TGCGCCAGCAGCTTGGCCGATCCCGCCTACAATGAGCAGTTCTTC.

A few counts support this clone. DNA for the CDR3: TGTGCCAGCAGTTTGGGTCGGCACTCTGGGGCCAACGTCCTGACTTTC. Translation gives CASSLGRHSGANVLTF. This chain joins TRBV28 and TRBJ2-6; D uncertain. The germline gives CDR1 MDHEN, CDR2 SYDVKM. V lost 3 bases to trimming and J lost 0 bases, with 9 bases between them. The CDR3 sequence is 16 residues long.

V is TRBV9 and J is TRBJ2-7, with 12 bases aligning to TRBD2. CDR3 length: 15 residues. J gave up 3 bases and V 4 bases, and 5 bases lay outside the gene matches. Germline CDR1 reads SGDLS; CDR2 reads YYNGEE. This CDR3 reads CASSPRLAGVYEQYF. The DNA for the CDR3 is TGTGCCAGCAGCCCCCGACTAGCGGGGGTCTACGAGCAGTACTTC.

This sequence joins TRBV24-1 and TRBJ2-7; D is unresolved. The V end was cut by 4 bases, the J end by 3 bases, with 3 bases between. The germline V gene has CDR1 KGHDR and CDR2 SFDVKD. The CDR3 consists of 11 residues. Here the CDR3 DNA reads TGTGCCACCAGTGACCGCTACGAGCAGTACTTC. As protein: CATSDRYEQYF.

CDR3 nucleotide sequence: TGTGCCAGCCGGACAACTTACAATGAGCAGTTCTTC. Encoded protein: CASRTTYNEQFF. The chain employs TRBV6-5 and TRBJ2-1; maybe TRBD1 (5 bases). From germline, CDR1 is MNHEY and CDR2 SVGAGI. V dropped 8 bases and J dropped 4 bases, with 9 bases sitting between them. There are 12 residues in the CDR3.

The chain uses TRBV7-2 and TRBJ1-2; D is uncertain. V lost 4 bases and J lost 2, with 11 bases in between. The CDR3 extends over 14 amino acids. The germline CDR1 and CDR2 sequences are SGHTA and FQGNSA. CDR3 sequence: CASSSVRANYGYTF. The CDR3 nucleotides are TGTGCCAGCAGCTCGGTTAGGGCGAACTATGGCTACACCTTC.

The table lists this clone with a count of one. This chain links TRBV5-5 with TRBJ2-1; the D is unclear. Trimming took 2 bases from V and 4 from J, leaving 7 bases between them. Germline values: CDR1 SGHKS, CDR2 YYEKEE (reference sequence). There are 13 residues in the CDR3. CDR3 in DNA: TGTGCCAGCAGCTTCGGACCTTACAATGAGCAGTTCTTC. It codes for CASSFGPYNEQFF.